This TCR beta chain was profiled in a study of T cells in Graves' hyperthyroidism and ophthalmopathy (dated by TCRdb to about 2019). Notes on the research overall: Peripheral blood samples were taken at the time of initial diagnosis, prior to any treatment. To identify TCR V-J signatures that set the groups apart, the researchers used a discovery cohort of about a hundred patients, made up of fewer than 50 with Graves' ophthalmopathy and 55 to 65 with stable Graves' hyperthyroidism. Whether ophthalmopathy could be predicted prospectively was tested in an independent validation cohort made up of 18 hyperthyroidism patients plus 17 patients who later progressed to ophthalmopathy. For training and testing, the 100 or so patients in the discovery cohort were randomly divided in a 7:3 ratio. In addition, the study compared T-cell repertoires in thyroid tissue and in blood from 6 or 7 Graves' hyperthyroidism patients. After blood sampling, hyperthyroidism patients were treated with methimazole at a starting dose of 30 mg daily, and ophthalmopathy patients were treated with high-dose intravenous methylprednisolone. According to the paper, TCR Vbeta CDR3 sequencing was carried out on approximately 140 peripheral blood samples, which came from approximately 43 ophthalmopathy, around 74 hyperthyroidism and roughly 17 progressor patients. What the study reported, not specific to this receptor: Sample size was not statistically predetermined, and blinding of investigators to group allocation was not performed. In validation, the model predicted progression to ophthalmopathy with just under 71% sensitivity and roughly 72% specificity, a median of roughly seven months before onset. Most expanded thyroid clonotypes (frequency above 0.001) were also detected in blood, a finding suggesting that blood repertoires may reflect thyroid immune responses. A model built on a 13 V-J signature distinguished ophthalmopathy from stable hyperthyroidism, reaching around 88% sensitivity and approximately 83% specificity in cross-validation and 80%/75% in testing.

The TCR beta CDR3 regions were amplified from the RNA transcripts. For the first round of RT-PCR on the TCR CDR3, the HTBI primer set was used together with the Qiagen OneStep RT-PCR kit. A second multiplex PCR round built the libraries, followed by size selection and purification. The libraries were sequenced on an Illumina HiSeq2000 using paired-end 100 bp reads. The authors processed their data as follows. SOAPnuke was used to process the raw data, with reads discarded if the reads contained adapters or uncalled bases, had a mean Phred below 15, or lacked an exact constant-primer or identifier match. High-quality paired reads were merged with COPE v1.2.5, and unique nucleotide sequences were defined as clonotypes. MiTCR v1.1 was used to align the clonotypes against IMGT TRBV, TRBD and TRBJ reference segments. The analysis included only V-J combinations with a frequency above 0.0001, which together covered about 99% of the repertoires. A TCS score was defined as the ratio of F50 (clonal expansion) to E x V (chaos), with BLOSUM62-based TCRdist applied between CDR3 peptides within each V-J. Welch's t-statistics and random forest reduced roughly 530 V-J features to roughly 13, which were used in a naive Bayes classifier (R e1071). TCRdb reprocessed the public reads (quality trimming at Q25 with fastp, clone calling with MiXCR) and kept in-frame beta chains. Rows merge per CDR3 protein into single entries with the most common DNA and genes. The authors' filters were not applied to this entry. The sample contains about 560,000 distinct CDR3 sequences, approximately 16% of them found a single time. The ten largest clones take up 18% of the sample.

This clonotype has just one count. The target of this receptor is not known. At one boundary the junction diverges from the germline segment, which might be a read error. According to the germline V gene (reference sequence), CDR1 reads DFQATT and CDR2 reads SNEGSKA. The CDR3 has 12 amino acids, counting the end cysteine and phenylalanine. The entry retains the CDR3 DNA only, 36 bases that are in frame from base 1. Graves' hyperthyroidism was defined as stable when no progression to ophthalmopathy occurred over 18 months of follow-up. Hyperthyroidism patients were aged 18 to 65 years and newly diagnosed, with disease duration of less than 2 months. Patients with uncontrolled infections, other autoimmune diseases, pregnancy or lactation were excluded. Clinical symptoms, serum thyroxine and TRAb, thyroid ultrasound, and orbital computed tomography formed the basis for the diagnoses. PBMCs were isolated from 10 ml of fresh peripheral blood by Ficoll-Paque density gradient centrifugation. Trizol reagent was used to extract total RNA, and RNA quality was then checked on an Agilent 2100 Bioanalyzer.

Recombination linked TRBV20-1 to TRBJ2-7, with the identity of the D gene unclear. Sample: blood. The origin of this receptor is a woman aged 18-29 years with Graves' hyperthyroidism. The CDR3 sequence is CSARFAGYEQCF. The bases read TGCAGTGCTAGGTTCGCCGGCTACGAGCAGTGCTTC.